Below, 16 T cell receptor beta chains from the same sample are listed, as sequenced in a study of blood T cell repertoires in COVID-19. Produced via immunoSEQ multiplex PCR; TCRdb's table is partial and in-frame only. Among fewer than 250,000 clones listed, 83% were seen once. Sample: peripheral blood. All receptors derive from a woman aged 45 to 65 with acute or convalescent COVID-19.

The CDR3 coding sequence is TGTGCCAGCTACCCAACAGGGATCACGGTAGGCGGCTACACCTTC. Amino acids: CASYPTGITVGGYTF. This chain connects TRBV28 to TRBJ1-2; D is possibly TRBD1 (6 bases). Germline V CDR1 and CDR2: MDHEN, SYDVKM. V was shortened by 8 bases and J by 8 bases, with 24 bases between the two germline ends. CDR3 length equals 15 residues.

This clone appeared once. V gene TRBV7-9 combines with J gene TRBJ2-1; 9 bases align to TRBD1. Germline V CDR1 and CDR2: SEHNR, FQNEAQ (reference sequence). V lost 1 base and J lost 6; bases outside the gene matches: 10. The CDR3 is 17 residues long. CDR3 DNA: TGTGCCAGCAGCTTAGTTTTGTTTGGGACAGGGACCAATGAGCAGTTCTTC. Translated, it gives CASSLVLFGTGTNEQFF. Drawing the rest from reference TRBV7-9 and TRBJ2-1, the complete variable domain is DTGVSQNPRHKITKRGQNVTFRCDPISEHNRLYWYRQTLGQGPEFLTYFQNEAQLEKSRLLSDRFSAERPKGSFSTLEIQRTEQGDSAMYLCASSLVLFGTGTNEQFFGPGTRLTVL.

The chain has TRBV6-5 and TRBJ2-3, with D perhaps TRBD2 (5 bases). This CDR3 has 14 residues. Trimming shortened V by 5 bases and J by 2 bases, and 11 bases separated the two germline ends. CDR1 is MNHEY, CDR2 SVGAGI, per germline. The CDR3 DNA sequence: TGTGCCAGCAGTCAACGGGATTTCACAGATACGCAGTATTTT. Its translation: CASSQRDFTDTQYF.

V is TRBV28 and J is TRBJ1-1, with D tentatively TRBD1 (6 bases). The CDR3 is made up of 12 amino acids. CDR1 is MDHEN and CDR2 is SYDVKM in the germline V gene. Trimming took off 6 bases at V and 9 bases at J, with 14 bases between the two ends. The CDR3 nucleotides read TGTGCCAGCAGCGAGGCGGACAGCCAAGCTTTCTTT. Amino acids: CASSEADSQAFF.

Only a few counts were recorded for this clone. V usage is TRBV9 and J usage is TRBJ1-2; 9 bases match TRBD1. Per the germline V gene, CDR1 is SGDLS and CDR2 is YYNGEE. The CDR3 is made up of 14 amino acids. Germline trimming cut 3 bases from V and 6 bases from J; bases unmatched to any gene: 6. The CDR3 DNA reads as TGTGCCAGCAGCGGATACAGGGGGCTTGATGGCTACACCTTC. Amino acid sequence: CASSGYRGLDGYTF.

The table lists this clone with a count of one. The J gene is TRBJ1-3, the V gene TRBV2; D is uncertain. Between the trimmed V and J ends, which lost 3 bases and 0 bases, there was a span of 12 bases. Germline V gives CDR1 SNHLY, CDR2 FYNNEI. This CDR3 spans 16 amino acids. The CDR3 region has the DNA TGTGCCAGCAGTGAGGGCAGACGCTTCTCTGGAAACACCATATATTTT. Translation: CASSEGRRFSGNTIYF.

Only a few counts were recorded for this clone. This chain connects TRBV21-1 to TRBJ1-2; TRBD1 reflects the table's D call only, with no check against the DNA. TRBV21-1 is given as a pseudogene. The CDR3 is 16 residues long. The CDR3 reads CASSRLRQAGCYGYTF. The CDR3 DNA reads as TGTGCCAGCAGCAGGCTACGACAGGCCGGCTGTTATGGCTACACCTTC.

The V call is TRBV10-2, the J call TRBJ1-1; 7 nucleotides line up with TRBD1. CDR3 length: 12 amino acids. Looked up from germline, CDR1 is WSHSY and CDR2 is SAAADI. V shed 8 bases, J shed 1 base, and the junction held 1 base outside the gene matches. The CDR3 sequence is CASHRGNTEAFF. In DNA form, the CDR3 reads TGCGCCAGCCACAGGGGGAACACTGAAGCTTTCTTT.

V gene TRBV5-5 combines with J gene TRBJ2-6, with a tentative D call TRBD1 (8 bases). V was pared by 2 bases and J by 0 bases, with 18 bases between. CDR1 is SGHKS and CDR2 is YYEKEE in the germline V gene (reference sequence). CDR3 length: 19 residues. CDR3 sequence (DNA): TGTGCCAGCAGCTTAATTCCGGACAGGGACTACTCTGGGGCCAACGTCCTGACTTTC. Translating gives CASSLIPDRDYSGANVLTF.

Only a few counts were recorded for this clone. The rearrangement uses TRBV6-2 or TRBV6-3 and TRBJ1-1; D may be TRBD1 (6 bases). Germline CDR1 MNHEY, CDR2 SVGEGT. V lost 5 bases and J lost 4, with 11 bases in between. CDR3 size: 13 residues. CDR3 sequence: CASSLQGITEAFF. The CDR3 region has the DNA TGTGCCAGCAGTCTACAGGGTATCACTGAAGCTTTCTTT.

The rearrangement uses TRBV19 and TRBJ2-3, with D possibly matching TRBD2 (5 bases). The CDR3 runs to 14 residues. Trimming took off 9 bases at V and 3 bases at J, with 16 bases between the two ends. CDR1 is LNHDA, CDR2 SQIVND, per germline (reference sequence). The CDR3 DNA reads as TGTGCCAGCGCGGCCCGGAGAGGGACAGATACGCAGTATTTT. It is translated as CASAARRGTDTQYF.

The V and J genes are TRBV5-4 and TRBJ1-2, with D possibly being TRBD1 (5 bases). V lost 3 bases to trimming and J lost 4 bases, with 22 bases between them. The CDR3 loop spans 17 amino acids. CDR1 is SGHNT, CDR2 YYREEE, per germline (reference sequence). Here the CDR3 reads CASSSDGHGPPGYGYTF. The CDR3 nucleotides read TGTGCCAGCAGCTCGGATGGACACGGCCCCCCTGGCTATGGCTACACCTTC. The complete variable domain, with remaining parts taken from reference TRBV5-4 and TRBJ1-2, reads ETGVTQSPTHLIKTRGQQVTLRCSSQSGHNTVSWYQQALGQGPQFIFQYYREEENGRGNFPPRFSGLQFPNYSSELNVNALELDDSALYLCASSSDGHGPPGYGYTFGSGTRLTVV.

This chain uses TRBV6-5 with TRBJ1-2; 10 bases align to TRBD1. Trimming at V came to 6 bases and at J to 7 bases, leaving 5 bases not matched to a gene. The CDR3 contains 13 residues. From germline, CDR1 is MNHEY and CDR2 SVGAGI. The CDR3 loop reads CASRDRGTFGYTF. CDR3 nucleotide sequence: TGTGCCAGCAGGGACAGGGGGACTTTTGGCTACACCTTC.

This chain links TRBV28 with TRBJ1-4; 8 bases align to TRBD1. This CDR3 has 14 residues. After removal of 6 bases from V and 5 bases from J, the junction contained 5 bases not matched to a gene. Germline V gene lookup returns CDR1 MDHEN and CDR2 SYDVKM. The CDR3 reads CASRDRTGNEKLFF. The CDR3, as DNA: TGTGCCAGCAGGGACCGGACAGGGAATGAAAAACTGTTTTTT.

The V and J genes are TRBV27 and TRBJ2-7; 7 positions match TRBD1. Trimming at V came to 3 bases and at J to 2 bases, leaving 7 bases not matched to a gene. The CDR3 length is 15 residues. Germline lookup yields CDR1 MNHEY and CDR2 SMNVEV (reference sequence). CDR3 sequence (DNA): TGTGCCAGCAGTTTCGGCAGGGGGAGCACCTACGAGCAGTACTTC. Encoded protein: CASSFGRGSTYEQYF.

CDR3 residues: CASSHPGLAADTQYF. The CDR3 bases are TGCGCCAGCAGCCACCCGGGACTAGCGGCAGATACGCAGTATTTT. This chain joins TRBV4-1 and TRBJ2-3; 11 bases map to TRBD2. Germline lookup yields CDR1 MGHRA and CDR2 YSYEKL. The CDR3 totals 15 residues. The ends lost 3 bases at V and 4 bases at J; junction bases unmatched: 3.